The clone carrying this T cell receptor beta chain has just a few counts. This specimen belongs to a study of spatial heterogeneity in lung cancer. Study-level background: Sequenced were any available follow-up PBMC samples, which had been obtained a median of roughly two years after resection. Across the raw uncorrected reads, a unique TCR and UMI combination was observed, on average, more than ten times.

The study tagged each TCR cDNA molecule with a unique molecular identifier. Via MiXCR, TCRdb re-called the 5' RACE reads, giving one row per CDR3 protein. The sample has 110,000 or so distinct CDR3 sequences, under 14% seen once; the top ten hold 24%. Trimming stripped 0 bases from V and 8 bases from J, with 7 bases between. Per germline, CDR1 KGHDR and CDR2 SFDVKD. The CDR3 extends over 13 amino acids. The time point here: blood at routine non-recurrence follow-up after resection. Sequencing was performed on PBMCs, taken at follow-up. This chain connects TRBV24-1 to TRBJ2-1; D gene unclear. This receptor was obtained from a female donor with early-stage non-small cell lung cancer. Written as DNA, the CDR3 is TGTGCCACCAGTGATTTGAAGGGCTATGAGCAGTTCTTC. Translation gives CATSDLKGYEQFF.